Each of the 26 T cell receptor beta chains below was sequenced from the same sample in a study of molecular identifiers for immune sequencing clone quantification. TCRdb itself ran the PCR reads through MiXCR, one entry per CDR3 protein. The sample shows 550,000 to 750,000 distinct CDR3 sequences, 20% of them seen only once. The source material was naive CD8+ T cells from blood, with Jurkat cell RNA spiked in. Subset specified: FACS-sorted CD8+CD4-CCR7+CD45RA+ naive T cells. The receptors stem from a human donor in good health. Some libraries in this study had Jurkat cell RNA spiked in.

As to this clonotype: Possible read error: a much larger clone is one base away. The chain links TRBV28 to TRBJ1-5; 7 positions agree with TRBD1. The V gene's germline CDR1 is MDHEN and CDR2 SYDVKM. This CDR3 spans 18 amino acids. The CDR3 DNA reads as TGTGCCGGCAGTAAACAACAGGGGAGAGGGCTAGGCAATCAGCCCCAGCATTTT. Protein sequence: CAGSKQQGRGLGNQPQHF.

This clonotype was recorded at least ten times. The gene calls are TRBV20-1 and TRBJ2-3; D remains ambiguous. This CDR3 spans 15 amino acids. Per the germline V gene, CDR1 is DFQATT and CDR2 is SNEGSKA (reference sequence). The V end lost 0 bases, the J end lost 1 base, and 11 bases lay between the germline ends. This chain's CDR3 is CSARDSLGRTDTQYF. CDR3 DNA sequence: TGCAGTGCTAGAGATTCGTTAGGGCGCACAGATACGCAGTATTTT.

This clonotype was recorded once. Possible read error: a much larger clone is one base away. The chain has TRBV6-5 and TRBJ1-1, with D perhaps TRBD1 (5 bases). The CDR3 extends over 14 amino acids. V was pared by 6 bases and J by 4 bases, with 15 bases between. Per germline, CDR1 MNHEY and CDR2 SVGAGI. For the CDR3, the DNA is TGTGCCAGCAGCCCGGGACGGGGGATCACTGAAGCTTTCTTT. It encodes CASSPGRGITEAFF.

This clonotype was picked up many times. V and J are TRBV12-3 or TRBV12-4 and TRBJ1-1; unclear D gene. Trimming left V 3 bases short and J 0 bases short, with 8 bases between. CDR3 length: 14 residues. CDR3 nucleotide sequence: TGTGCCAGCAGTTTTAGCGACTTGAACACTGAAGCTTTCTTT. Translating it yields CASSFSDLNTEAFF.

The V call is TRBV3-1, the J call TRBJ2-7; TRBD1 is a possible D gene (6 bases). Trimming removed 4 bases at V and 0 bases at J, with 10 bases between. This CDR3 comprises 14 residues. The V gene's germline CDR1 is LGHDT and CDR2 YNNKEL (reference sequence). This chain's CDR3 is CASSLRDISYEQYF. The DNA for the CDR3 is TGTGCCAGCAGCCTTCGGGACATCTCCTACGAGCAGTACTTC.

In this sample, this clonotype turned up many times. V gene TRBV7-2 combines with J gene TRBJ2-1; 7 bases are shared with TRBD2. Germline trimming cut 4 bases from V and 6 bases from J; bases unmatched to any gene: 9. CDR1 SGHTA and CDR2 FQGNSA come from the germline V gene. This CDR3 is 15 amino acids long. CDR3 sequence: CASSWGGTIVNEQFF. Written as DNA, the CDR3 is TGTGCCAGCAGCTGGGGGGGGACTATAGTCAATGAGCAGTTCTTC.

As for this clonotype: One base away lies a much larger clone, so this may be a sequencing read error. This rearrangement joins TRBV6-5 to TRBJ2-3; possibly TRBD2 for D (5 bases). Germline assignment: CDR1 MNHEY and CDR2 SVGAGI. The CDR3 has 12 amino acids. V was pared by 6 bases and J by 5 bases, with 9 bases between. CDR3 sequence reads: CASSREGDTQYF. CDR3 bases: TGTGCCAGCAGCCGCGAGGGAGATACGCAGTATTTT.

This clonotype was recorded at least ten times. The chain joins TRBV24-1 to TRBJ2-3; D may be TRBD2 (5 bases). The CDR3 totals 17 residues. V dropped 0 bases and J dropped 2 bases, with 14 bases sitting between them. Germline CDR1 is KGHDR and CDR2 is SFDVKD. The CDR3 is CATSDLSGSGLTDTQYF. The CDR3 DNA reads TGTGCCACCAGTGATTTGTCGGGCAGCGGTCTCACAGATACGCAGTATTTT.

The V gene is TRBV13, the J gene TRBJ2-7; perhaps D is TRBD1 or TRBD2 (5 bases each). This CDR3 region has 14 residues. The V end lost 4 bases, the J end lost 2 bases, and 12 bases lay between the germline ends. Germline lookup yields CDR1 PRHDT and CDR2 FYEKMQ (reference sequence). This CDR3 reads CASSSIGATYEQYF. The CDR3, as DNA: TGTGCCAGCAGCTCTATCGGGGCAACCTACGAGCAGTACTTC.

V and J are TRBV20-1 and TRBJ2-7; TRBD1 or TRBD2 may be the D gene (5 bases each). The V and J ends lost 4 bases and 3 bases respectively, with 22 bases between them. Germline V gene lookup returns CDR1 DFQATT and CDR2 SNEGSKA (reference sequence). The CDR3 spans 16 residues. DNA for the CDR3: TGCAGTGCTACTTCCTACCGGGACCAAGCCATCTACGAGCAGTACTTC. The encoded protein is CSATSYRDQAIYEQYF.

To note about this clonotype: The conserved final phenylalanine or tryptophan is absent from the CDR3, which likely points to a read error. The CDR3 here is CASSLGFGNQPQHS. The CDR3 region has the DNA TGTGCCAGCAGTTTAGGTTTTGGGAATCAGCCCCAGCATTCT. The V and J genes are TRBV12-3 or TRBV12-4 and TRBJ1-5; D not resolved. This CDR3 contains 14 residues. V lost 1 base and J lost 4, with 8 bases in between.

This clonotype was recorded at least ten times. This chain uses TRBV12-3 or TRBV12-4 with TRBJ2-3, with 10 bases identical to TRBD1. Trimming took 5 bases from V and 1 from J; bases not matched to a gene: 3. This CDR3 is built from 15 residues. The CDR3 loop reads CASSAGTGGTDTQYF. CDR3 DNA: TGTGCCAGCAGTGCCGGGACAGGGGGCACAGATACGCAGTATTTT.

This clonotype was detected many times. This chain uses TRBV29-1 with TRBJ1-1, with a tentative D call TRBD1 (5 bases). Trimming shortened V by 7 bases and J by 7 bases, and 10 bases separated the two germline ends. This CDR3 spans 10 amino acids. Germline CDR1 is SQVTM and CDR2 is ANQGSEA. CDR3 sequence: CSGGDVEAFF. Here the CDR3 DNA reads TGCAGCGGAGGGGACGTTGAAGCTTTCTTT.

This clonotype was detected many times. This chain links TRBV7-2 with TRBJ1-4; TRBD1 matches at 12 bases. Germline values: CDR1 SGHTA, CDR2 FQGNSA. The ends lost 6 bases at V and 14 bases at J; junction bases unmatched: 10. The CDR3 extends over 14 amino acids. The CDR3 here is CASSSPGTGGRLFF. The CDR3 DNA sequence: TGTGCCAGCAGTTCTCCCGGGACAGGGGGCAGGCTGTTTTTT.

This clonotype was recorded many times. The rearrangement links TRBV18 to TRBJ1-1, with TRBD1 matching over 9 bases. The length of the CDR3 is 18 residues. V was pared by 6 bases and J by 0 bases, with 14 bases of the junction left unmatched. Germline V lookup: CDR1 KGHSH, CDR2 LQKENI. This chain's CDR3 is CASSPRPGTGPLNTEAFF. The CDR3 nucleotides are TGTGCCAGCTCGCCTCGGCCCGGGACAGGGCCTTTGAACACTGAAGCTTTCTTT. The variable domain in full, with the rest retrieved from reference TRBV18 and TRBJ1-1, is NAGVMQNPRHLVRRRGQEARLRCSPMKGHSHVYWYRQLPEEGLKFMVYLQKENIIDESGMPKERFSAEFPKEGPSILRIQQVVRGDSAAYFCASSPRPGTGPLNTEAFFGQGTRLTVV.

This clonotype has a handful of counts. The V call is TRBV10-3, the J call TRBJ2-7; D gene uncertain. Per the germline V gene, CDR1 is ENHRY and CDR2 is SYGVKD. Trimming left V 10 bases short and J 0 bases short, with 13 bases between. CDR3 length equals 13 residues. Written as DNA, the CDR3 is TGTGCCACCCGTCCGGACGGCTCCTACGAGCAGTACTTC. Its protein product is CATRPDGSYEQYF.

This clonotype was counted ten times or more. CDR3 sequence (DNA): TGTGCCAGCAGCTTGGGCAGGGGGAGCTCCTATAATTCACCCCTCCACTTT. Translating gives CASSLGRGSSYNSPLHF. The chain has TRBV5-6 and TRBJ1-6; TRBD1 aligns across 7 bases. With 0 bases clipped from V and 0 bases from J, the junction kept 3 bases outside the gene matches. The CDR3 covers 17 residues. CDR1 SGHDT and CDR2 YYEEEE come from the germline V gene.

This clonotype was counted at least ten times. The gene calls are TRBV7-2 and TRBJ2-1; 10 bases line up with TRBD2. CDR1 is SGHTA, CDR2 FQGNSA, per germline. The CDR3 spans 16 residues. Trimming at V came to 5 bases and at J to 4 bases, leaving 8 bases not matched to a gene. CDR3 DNA: TGTGCCAGCAGCGAAAATCTAGCGGGAGAATACAATGAGCAGTTCTTC. Protein: CASSENLAGEYNEQFF.

This clonotype was counted ten times or more. The V gene is TRBV5-6, the J gene TRBJ1-6; no reliable D call. The ends were cut back, 4 bases at V and 3 bases at J, with 8 bases in the middle. Germline V lookup: CDR1 SGHDT, CDR2 YYEEEE. The length of the CDR3 is 14 residues. CDR3 in amino acids: CASSHSSYNSPLHF. CDR3 in DNA: TGTGCCAGCAGCCACTCCAGCTATAATTCACCCCTCCACTTT.

V gene TRBV6-1 combines with J gene TRBJ2-7; D not certain. Germline CDR1 reads MNHNS; CDR2 reads SASEGT. The CDR3 contains 14 residues. V was trimmed by 2 bases and J by 2 bases, leaving 10 bases between them. The CDR3 spells CASSELGPTYEQYF. The CDR3 coding sequence is TGTGCCAGCAGTGAATTAGGGCCGACCTACGAGCAGTACTTC.

Only a few counts were recorded for this clonotype. V and J are TRBV4-3 and TRBJ2-3, with 8 bases lining up with TRBD2. The V gene end was trimmed by 0 bases and the J gene end by 2 bases; junction bases not matched to a gene: 10. The CDR3 length is 18 residues. CDR1 and CDR2 (germline): LGHNA, YSLEER. In nucleotides, the CDR3 is TGCGCCAGCAGCCAAGAGGGTTTTGGCGGGGGGAACACAGATACGCAGTATTTT. It translates to CASSQEGFGGGNTDTQYF.

As for this clonotype: A much more abundant neighbour one base away suggests this may be a read error. This chain links TRBV4-3 with TRBJ2-7, with D hard to call. The CDR3 totals 19 residues. From germline, CDR1 is LGHNA and CDR2 YSLEER. CDR3 sequence reads: CASSQDLNFYSGSAYERYF. The CDR3 DNA reads as TGCGCCAGCAGCCAAGATTTAAATTTTTATTCCGGCAGCGCCTACGAGCGGTACTTC.

The V and J genes are TRBV11-2 and TRBJ2-7; D unclear. The CDR3 has 13 residues. Germline V gives CDR1 SGHAT, CDR2 FQNNGV. Between the trimmed V and J ends, which lost 5 bases and 7 bases, there was a span of 15 bases. CDR3 sequence reads: CASSPALIREQYF. The CDR3 DNA reads TGTGCCAGCAGCCCTGCTTTGATTCGGGAGCAGTACTTC.

In nucleotides, the CDR3 is TGTGCCAGCAGCGACGCGGACGGTTCCTACGAGCAGTACTTC. The encoded protein is CASSDADGSYEQYF. J is TRBJ2-7 and V is TRBV12-3 or TRBV12-4; D unclear. The CDR3 has 14 residues. Between the trimmed V and J ends, which lost 6 bases and 1 base, there was a span of 13 bases.

Concerning this clonotype itself: The CDR3 carries no conserved terminal phenylalanine or tryptophan, so it likely arises from a read error. The chain combines TRBV12-3 or TRBV12-4 with TRBJ1-1; possible D gene TRBD1, 5 bases. CDR3 length: 13 amino acids. Trimming left V 1 base short and J 11 bases short, with 14 bases between. The CDR3 nucleotides read TGTGCCAGCAGTTTAGGTGGGGGGGTATCGGCTTTCCTT. It encodes CASSLGGGVSAFL.

This clonotype came up a few times. The V and J genes are TRBV12-3 or TRBV12-4 and TRBJ2-2, with 9 nucleotides matching TRBD1. The CDR3 is made up of 12 amino acids. The V segment lost 8 bases and the J segment 7 bases; nucleotides outside the gene matches: 2. CDR3 sequence reads: CASSTGGGELFF. CDR3 coding DNA: TGTGCCAGCTCGACAGGGGGCGGGGAGCTGTTTTTT.